The sequence of this TCR beta chain was determined in a study of blood T cell repertoires in COVID-19. Study summary: The United States, Italy and Spain provided the acute and convalescent COVID-19 samples. In each case, the material was cDNA or gDNA derived from T cells, B-cell-depleted T cells, or PBMCs.

TCRdb's copy holds only in-frame clones and misses some; the assay was immunoSEQ multiplex PCR. The sample contains 250,000 to 350,000 clones, approximately 87% of which appear only once. Trimming pared 2 bases from V and 6 bases from J, leaving 10 bases between. This CDR3 has 14 amino acids. Germline CDR1 and CDR2: MNHNY and SVGAGI (reference sequence). This clone was seen once. Sequenced: peripheral blood. The sequence was obtained from a woman between 45 and 60 years old with active or convalescent COVID-19. The chain has TRBV6-6 and TRBJ1-4; D unclear. The CDR3 DNA reads TGTGCCAGCAGTTACGAGGGTCTATATGAAAAACTGTTTTTT. This gives the protein CASSYEGLYEKLFF.